The 17 T cell receptor beta chains presented below share a single source sample, sequenced in a study of neoadjuvant anti-PD-1 for oral cavity cancer. Libraries were prepared by immunoSEQ multiplex PCR; TCRdb keeps only in-frame clonotypes and omits some of them. Here the sample spans some 16,000 clones, roughly 66% being singletons. The source was PBMCs, collected before nivolumab (anti-PD-1) treatment. These TCRs come from a person aged 40-85 years with oral cavity squamous cell carcinoma.

The J gene is TRBJ2-1, the V gene TRBV29-1; D perhaps matches TRBD1 (6 bases). This CDR3 comprises 13 residues. Looked up from germline, CDR1 is SQVTM and CDR2 is ANQGSEA. The ends were cut back, 8 bases at V and 5 bases at J, with 16 bases in the middle. The chain's CDR3 is CSSHQGINNEQFF. For the CDR3, the DNA is TGCAGCTCCCACCAGGGGATCAACAATGAGCAGTTCTTC.

Notes on this clone: A junction boundary mismatches the germline segment, possibly from a read error. This sequence joins TRBV6-1 and TRBJ2-2; 7 positions agree with TRBD1. Germline assignment: CDR1 MNHNS and CDR2 SASEGT. This CDR3 has 15 amino acids. CDR3 coding DNA: TGTGCCAGCAGAGAAGACAGGGTCGGCACCGGGGAGCTGTTTTTT. It encodes CASREDRVGTGELFF.

In its sample, this clone was seen a few times. V and J are TRBV5-1 and TRBJ2-2, with D possibly being TRBD1 (5 bases). There are 14 residues in the CDR3. Deletions cut 5 bases from V and 1 base from J, with 9 bases between. Germline CDR1 reads SGHRS; CDR2 reads YFSETQ. DNA of the CDR3: TGCGCCAGCAGACTTGGACAGAACACCGGGGAGCTGTTTTTT. Translated, it gives CASRLGQNTGELFF.

This clone was recorded a few times. This rearrangement joins TRBV11-2 to TRBJ1-1; no clear D gene. Trimming cost V 0 bases and J 1 base, with 3 bases left between them. This CDR3 contains 13 residues. The germline CDR1 and CDR2 sequences are SGHAT and FQNNGV. The CDR3 is CASSLEGNTEAFF. CDR3 bases: TGTGCCAGCAGCTTAGAGGGGAACACTGAAGCTTTCTTT.

V is TRBV2 and J is TRBJ1-4; D not certain. Germline V gene lookup returns CDR1 SNHLY and CDR2 FYNNEI. The length of the CDR3 is 16 residues. V lost 6 bases to trimming and J lost 0 bases, with 14 bases between them. The CDR3 region has the DNA TGTGCCAGCAGGGGTGCGGGGAGTGCAACTAATGAAAAACTGTTTTTT. The encoded protein is CASRGAGSATNEKLFF.

The chain couples TRBV2 to TRBJ1-3, with no clear D. V shed 4 bases and J shed 6 bases, with 4 bases lying between them. Germline assignment: CDR1 SNHLY and CDR2 FYNNEI. The CDR3 spans 11 residues. CDR3 in DNA: TGTGCCAGCAGTGCGGAAAACACCATATATTTT. The encoded protein is CASSAENTIYF.

The chain has TRBV10-3 and TRBJ2-5, with TRBD1 identical over 8 bases. Germline-derived CDR1 and CDR2 are ENHRY and SYGVKD. The CDR3 has 15 residues. Trimming took 0 bases from V and 1 from J; bases not matched to a gene: 1. In DNA form, the CDR3 reads TGTGCCATCAGTGAGTCGGGACAGGTCCAAGAGACCCAGTACTTC. Its translation is CAISESGQVQETQYF.

The chain combines TRBV11-1 with TRBJ1-2; TRBD1 matches at 8 bases. V trimming: 4 bases; J trimming: 3 bases; junction bases outside the gene matches: 13. CDR1 is SGHAT and CDR2 is FQDESV in the germline V gene (reference sequence). This CDR3 has 17 residues. The CDR3 sequence: CASSSPTGDRVDYGYTF. DNA for the CDR3: TGTGCCAGCAGCTCCCCGACAGGGGACCGCGTCGACTATGGCTACACCTTC.

The V gene is TRBV7-2, the J gene TRBJ2-2, with D perhaps matching TRBD1 (6 bases). The CDR3 extends over 16 amino acids. Trimming removed 4 bases from V and 5 bases from J, with 17 bases in between. Germline values: CDR1 SGHTA, CDR2 FQGNSA. CDR3 loop: CASSSYNRERTGELFF. The CDR3 DNA follows: TGTGCCAGCAGCTCCTACAACAGGGAAAGGACCGGGGAGCTGTTTTTT.

In this sample, this clone turned up a few times. The chain has TRBV10-1 and TRBJ2-3, with 11 bases fitting TRBD2. The CDR3 is made up of 14 amino acids. The junction had 2 bases not matched to a gene; V was cut back by 6 bases and J by 3 bases. CDR1 and CDR2 from the germline V gene are WNHNN and SYGVQD (reference sequence). The CDR3 loop reads CASSLAGGTDTQYF. Here the CDR3 DNA reads TGCGCCAGCAGCCTAGCGGGAGGAACAGATACGCAGTATTTT.

Comments on this clone: At one of its ends the junction is not consistent with the germline gene, which may arise from a read error. The rearrangement links TRBV15 to TRBJ2-3; maybe TRBD2 (5 bases). This CDR3 comprises 12 residues. CDR1 and CDR2 (germline): LNHNV, YYDKDF (reference sequence). The CDR3 region is CATREASDTQYF. CDR3 nucleotide sequence: TGTGCCACCAGGGAGGCTTCAGATACACAGTATTTT.

The chain joins TRBV20-1 to TRBJ2-1; D ambiguous. The length of the CDR3 is 11 residues. Germline CDR1 is DFQATT and CDR2 is SNEGSKA (reference sequence). Trimming shortened V by 6 bases and J by 1 base, and 4 bases separated the two germline ends. The CDR3 spells CSAPSYNEQFF. CDR3 in DNA: TGCAGTGCCCCATCCTACAATGAGCAGTTCTTC.

This chain's CDR3 is CASSQVPQGEHQPQHF. Here the CDR3 DNA reads TGCGCCAGCAGCCAAGTCCCGCAGGGGGAGCATCAGCCCCAGCATTTT. The rearrangement links TRBV4-1 to TRBJ1-5, with 7 bases aligning to TRBD1. After removal of 1 base from V and 5 bases from J, the junction contained 8 bases not matched to a gene. This CDR3 has 16 residues. CDR1 is MGHRA and CDR2 is YSYEKL in the germline V gene.

This chain joins TRBV2 and TRBJ2-3, with D unresolved. This CDR3 region has 12 residues. Trimming shortened V by 7 bases and J by 2 bases, and 7 bases separated the two germline ends. Germline V gene data show CDR1 as SNHLY and CDR2 as FYNNEI. CDR3 region: CASIGDTDTQYF. The CDR3 nucleotides are TGTGCCAGCATTGGGGACACAGATACGCAGTATTTT.

The rearrangement links TRBV9 to TRBJ1-2; D may be TRBD1 (5 bases). The CDR3 is 14 residues long. Germline assignment: CDR1 SGDLS and CDR2 YYNGEE. V was pared by 0 bases and J by 8 bases, with 14 bases between. The CDR3 is CASSVGTPREGYTF. CDR3 bases: TGTGCCAGCAGCGTAGGGACACCAAGGGAGGGCTACACCTTC.

This chain uses TRBV30 with TRBJ1-2; tentatively, D is TRBD1 (5 bases). Germline V CDR1 and CDR2: GTSNPN, SVGIG (reference sequence). CDR3 length: 14 residues. Trimming removed 2 bases at V and 3 bases at J, with 13 bases between. CDR3 sequence: CAWSKFGGDYGYTF. The CDR3 nucleotides read TGTGCCTGGAGTAAATTCGGGGGAGACTATGGCTACACCTTC.

This clone was counted between two and nine times. The chain has TRBV6-4 and TRBJ2-1; D may correspond to TRBD1 or TRBD2 (5 bases each). Trimming cost V 5 bases and J 10 bases, with 15 bases left between them. The CDR3 is 13 residues long. The germline gives CDR1 MRHNA, CDR2 SNTAGT. Written as DNA, the CDR3 is TGTGCCAGCAGTCCCTTCACAGGCGGGGAGCAGTTCTTC. Its translation: CASSPFTGGEQFF.